Presented here are 15 T cell receptor beta chains from one specimen sequenced in a study of blood T cells in healthy people across ages. With a J-beta primer mix and a sample-barcoded 5' primer, a second PCR ran about 6 to 11 cycles. Via MiXCR, TCRdb re-called the 5' RACE reads, giving one row per CDR3 protein. The profile shows roughly 1,500,000 distinct CDR3 sequences, about 31% of them singletons. Sequencing used blood. Receptors were obtained from a woman in her 30s in good health.

At least ten counts were recorded for this clonotype. The chain recombines TRBV7-2 with TRBJ2-7; D is ambiguous. CDR1 and CDR2 (germline): SGHTA, FQGNSA. The CDR3 totals 13 residues. Trimming removed 1 base from V and 4 bases from J, with 8 bases in between. CDR3 in DNA: TGTGCCAGCAGCTTAGTGGCACCATACGAGCAGTACTTC. This translates into CASSLVAPYEQYF.

The chain joins TRBV6-6 to TRBJ1-5; D is uncertain. The CDR3 covers 16 residues. V was pared by 2 bases and J by 5 bases, with 16 bases between. Germline V gives CDR1 MNHNY, CDR2 SVGAGI (reference sequence). The CDR3 region is CASSYHTTVPDQPQHF. The DNA of the CDR3 is TGTGCCAGCAGTTACCATACGACGGTGCCAGATCAGCCCCAGCATTTT.

V usage is TRBV24-1 and J usage is TRBJ2-1; D call uncertain. Germline V gene lookup returns CDR1 KGHDR and CDR2 SFDVKD. Trimming removed 0 bases from V and 6 bases from J, with 5 bases in between. This CDR3 contains 13 residues. Here the CDR3 DNA reads TGTGCCACCAGTGATTTGATGGCCAATGAGCAGTTCTTC. It encodes CATSDLMANEQFF.

A few counts support this clonotype. The genes are TRBV7-6 and TRBJ2-1, with 8 bases fitting TRBD2. Germline lookup yields CDR1 SGHVS and CDR2 FNYEAQ. Trimming removed 4 bases from V and 8 bases from J; junction bases left unmatched: 10. The CDR3 spans 15 residues. The CDR3 DNA follows: TGTGCCAGCAGCTCCGAAGCGGGGGCAGGGGATGAGCAGTTCTTC. It codes for CASSSEAGAGDEQFF.

This clonotype was seen a handful of times. A read error may account for a junction end that differs from germline. The chain links TRBV5-1 to TRBJ2-5, with a weak D call TRBD2 (5 bases). The CDR3 runs to 15 residues. Germline CDR1 and CDR2: SGHRS and YFSETQ. CDR3 loop: CASSLTGTGQETQYF. CDR3 nucleotides: TGTGCCAGCAGCTTGACGGGAACCGGTCAAGAGACCCAGTACTTC.

Turning to this clonotype: An end of the junction does not agree with germline; a read error may underlie this. The chain recombines TRBV6-1 with TRBJ2-2; no reliable D call. The CDR3 spans 14 residues. Germline lookup yields CDR1 MNHNS and CDR2 SASEGT. CDR3 protein: CANSEIANTGELFF. The CDR3 DNA follows: TGTGCCAACAGTGAAATCGCGAACACCGGGGAGCTGTTTTTT.

This chain connects TRBV7-9 to TRBJ1-1; D is undetermined. Trimming cost V 3 bases and J 11 bases, with 13 bases left between them. The CDR3 runs to 12 residues. The germline gives CDR1 SEHNR, CDR2 FQNEAQ (reference sequence). As DNA, the CDR3 is TGTGCCAGCAGCTTTCGAGGCCTTGAGGCTTTCTTT. Its protein is CASSFRGLEAFF.

The J gene is TRBJ1-1, the V gene TRBV7-6; 8 bases are shared with TRBD1. Trimming took 10 bases from V and 4 from J; bases not matched to a gene: 8. CDR1 and CDR2 (germline): SGHVS, FNYEAQ. The CDR3 totals 13 residues. The CDR3 DNA is TGTGCCACCGCGACAGGGGAGGTCACTGAAGCTTTCTTT. It is translated as CATATGEVTEAFF.

The chain joins TRBV10-1 to TRBJ2-6, with D perhaps matching TRBD2 (6 bases). V was cut by 4 bases and J by 0 bases, with 7 bases left in between. The CDR3 runs to 15 residues. Germline V gene lookup returns CDR1 WNHNN and CDR2 SYGVQD (reference sequence). The chain's CDR3 is CASSGAGSGANVLTF. The CDR3 DNA follows: TGCGCCAGCAGTGGAGCGGGCTCTGGGGCCAACGTCCTGACTTTC.

This clonotype showed up just a few times. This chain connects TRBV7-2 to TRBJ2-3; 9 bases align to TRBD2. J gave up 0 bases and V 0 bases, and 4 bases lay outside the gene matches. In germline, CDR1 is SGHTA, CDR2 FQGNSA. This CDR3 comprises 17 residues. The CDR3 bases are TGTGCCAGCAGCTTAGCAATCCTAGCGGGGAGCACAGATACGCAGTATTTT. Encoded protein: CASSLAILAGSTDTQYF.

As regards this clonotype: One end of the junction does not line up with germline, which may come from a read error. The chain recombines TRBV4-1 with TRBJ2-7, with unresolved D. The J call may not be correct, given that the DNA end is closer to TRBJ2-5. The CDR3 loop spans 11 amino acids. The germline V gene has CDR1 MGHRA and CDR2 YSYEKL. CDR3 nucleotides: TGCGCCAGCGGCCAAGCATGGACCCAGTACTTC. Encoded protein: CASGQAWTQYF.

In its sample, this clonotype was seen many times. The chain couples TRBV7-2 to TRBJ2-7; tentatively, D is TRBD1 (6 bases). The length of the CDR3 is 15 residues. V was trimmed by 5 bases and J by 0 bases, leaving 14 bases between them. Germline-derived CDR1 and CDR2 are SGHTA and FQGNSA. The CDR3 region is CASSPGQHLSYEQYF. The CDR3 coding sequence is TGTGCCAGCAGCCCAGGACAGCACCTCTCCTACGAGCAGTACTTC.

The chain has TRBV12-3 or TRBV12-4 and TRBJ2-5; D possibly uses TRBD1 or TRBD2 (6 bases each). Trimming removed 5 bases at V and 9 bases at J, with 25 bases between. The CDR3 has 16 residues. CDR3 residues: CASSRGWTVVKDSQYF. DNA for the CDR3: TGTGCCAGCAGTCGGGGGTGGACAGTAGTCAAGGATTCCCAGTACTTC.

V is TRBV6-6 and J is TRBJ1-5; the match to TRBD1 covers 10 bases. This CDR3 is 16 amino acids long. CDR1 is MNHNY, CDR2 SVGAGI, per germline (reference sequence). V was clipped by 5 bases and J by 1 base; unmatched bases: 5. CDR3 protein: CASSSWTGGSNQPQHF. The CDR3 DNA reads as TGTGCCAGCAGTAGCTGGACAGGGGGAAGCAATCAGCCCCAGCATTTT.

This rearrangement joins TRBV5-6 to TRBJ2-7, with a tentative D call TRBD1 (6 bases). Per the germline V gene, CDR1 is SGHDT and CDR2 is YYEEEE. The CDR3 contains 18 residues. V lost 4 bases and J lost 3, with 26 bases in between. In DNA form, the CDR3 reads TGTGCCAGCAGCAAGGGGTACAGGGCCTCCTTCTTCGGCTACGAGCAGTACTTC. It yields the protein CASSKGYRASFFGYEQYF.